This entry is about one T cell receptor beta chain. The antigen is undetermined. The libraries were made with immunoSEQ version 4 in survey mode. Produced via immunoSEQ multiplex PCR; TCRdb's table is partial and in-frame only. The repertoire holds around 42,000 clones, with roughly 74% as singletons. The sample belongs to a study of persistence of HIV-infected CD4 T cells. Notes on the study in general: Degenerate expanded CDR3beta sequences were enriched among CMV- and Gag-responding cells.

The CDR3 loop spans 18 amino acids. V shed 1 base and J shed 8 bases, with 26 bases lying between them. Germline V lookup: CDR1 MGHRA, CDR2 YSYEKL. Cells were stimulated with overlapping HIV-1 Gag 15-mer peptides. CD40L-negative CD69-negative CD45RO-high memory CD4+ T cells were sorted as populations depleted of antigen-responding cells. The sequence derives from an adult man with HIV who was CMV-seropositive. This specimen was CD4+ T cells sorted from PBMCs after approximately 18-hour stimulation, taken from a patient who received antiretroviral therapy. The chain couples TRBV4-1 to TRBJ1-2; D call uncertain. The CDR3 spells CASSQAQRGRPLAQGYTF. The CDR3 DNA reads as TGCGCCAGCAGCCAAGCCCAGCGAGGGAGGCCCCTGGCGCAGGGCTACACCTTC.